Each of the 15 T cell receptor beta chains below was sequenced from the same sample in a study of T cell responses to AZD1222 COVID-19 vaccine. The method was immunoSEQ multiplex PCR; TCRdb's version includes in-frame clones alone and lacks a portion of them. The table includes 90,000 to 150,000 clones, around 88% detected once. The starting material was peripheral blood, obtained on day 0 of AZD1222 vaccination. The receptors derive from an adult in good health.

The chain recombines TRBV9 with TRBJ1-1; D is possibly TRBD1 (5 bases). V was shortened by 7 bases and J by 7 bases, with 11 bases between the two germline ends. Per the germline V gene, CDR1 is SGDLS and CDR2 is YYNGEE. The CDR3 extends over 11 amino acids. CDR3 in DNA: TGTGCCAGCGACCACGGGGGTGAAGCTTTCTTT. Its translation: CASDHGGEAFF.

The chain links TRBV7-9 to TRBJ1-2; 7 nucleotides line up with TRBD1. The CDR3 loop spans 16 amino acids. Trimming at V came to 5 bases and at J to 6 bases, leaving 15 bases not matched to a gene. Germline loops: CDR1 SEHNR, CDR2 FQNEAQ (reference sequence). In nucleotides, the CDR3 is TGTGCCAGCAGCCGCGACACCTTGACAGGGAAGGATGGCTACACCTTC. Its translation is CASSRDTLTGKDGYTF.

In DNA form, the CDR3 reads TGTGCCAGCAGTTACCCTGGGCCACGGGAAAATCAGCCCCAGCATTTT. The encoded protein is CASSYPGPRENQPQHF. The gene calls are TRBV6-2 or TRBV6-3 and TRBJ1-5; no reliable D call. This CDR3 has 16 amino acids. Trimming removed 2 bases at V and 4 bases at J, with 15 bases between. Germline values: CDR1 MNHEY, CDR2 SVGEGT.

The chain joins TRBV28 to TRBJ1-1; TRBD1 matches 7 bases. The V gene's germline CDR1 is MDHEN and CDR2 SYDVKM. The J segment lost 6 bases and the V segment lost 5 bases, leaving 9 bases of the junction unmatched. The CDR3 is made up of 14 amino acids. In DNA, the CDR3 is TGTGCCAGCAGTAGCAGGGGGTTTGACGCTGAAGCTTTCTTT. Its translation: CASSSRGFDAEAFF. The full variable domain, completed using reference TRBV28 and TRBJ1-1, is DVKVTQSSRYLVKRTGEKVFLECVQDMDHENMFWYRQDPGLGLRLIYFSYDVKMKEKGDIPEGYSVSREKKERFSLILESASTNQTSMYLCASSSRGFDAEAFFGQGTRLTVV.

A single count supports this clone. The V call is TRBV3-1 (or the pseudogene TRBV3-2), the J call TRBJ1-2; TRBD1 might be the D (5 bases). CDR1 and CDR2 (germline): LGHDT, YNNKEL (reference sequence). CDR3 length: 12 amino acids. V was clipped by 4 bases and J by 8 bases, with 11 bases between them. The CDR3 is CASSPAGWGYTF. DNA of the CDR3: TGTGCCAGCAGCCCTGCAGGGTGGGGCTACACCTTC.

J is TRBJ1-1 and V is TRBV4-3, with a possible D match to TRBD1 (5 bases). The V end lost 0 bases, the J end lost 2 bases, and 13 bases lay between the germline ends. The CDR3 contains 16 residues. From germline, CDR1 is LGHNA and CDR2 YSLEER. This chain's CDR3 is CASSQDAGDLNTEAFF. The CDR3, as DNA: TGCGCCAGCAGCCAAGATGCGGGGGACTTAAACACTGAAGCTTTCTTT.

V and J are TRBV15 and TRBJ2-2, with D perhaps matching TRBD2 (6 bases). CDR3 length: 17 amino acids. Germline-derived CDR1 and CDR2 are LNHNV and YYDKDF (reference sequence). The V gene lost 0 bases and the J gene lost 6 bases, with 17 bases spanning the gap. CDR3 amino acids: CATSREGAARGSGELFF. CDR3 DNA sequence: TGTGCCACCAGCAGAGAAGGCGCAGCCCGGGGGTCCGGGGAGCTGTTTTTT.

The CDR3 coding sequence is TGCAGCGTCGGAGACAATAGCAATCAGCCCCAGCATTTT. This translates into CSVGDNSNQPQHF. The rearrangement uses TRBV29-1 and TRBJ1-5; D is ambiguous. The CDR3 covers 13 residues. Germline loops: CDR1 SQVTM, CDR2 ANQGSEA. Trimming cost V 6 bases and J 0 bases, with 9 bases left between them.

J is TRBJ1-2 and V is TRBV27, with a possible D match to TRBD1 (5 bases). This CDR3 spans 15 amino acids. With 7 bases removed from V and 2 bases from J, the gap between germline ends came to 17 bases. CDR1 is MNHEY and CDR2 is SMNVEV in the germline V gene (reference sequence). The chain's CDR3 is CASTPMAGKNYGYTF. As DNA, the CDR3 is TGTGCCAGCACTCCCATGGCAGGGAAAAACTATGGCTACACCTTC.

This clone has more than one count but fewer than ten. V is TRBV5-1 and J is TRBJ1-6; no clear D. Germline values: CDR1 SGHRS, CDR2 YFSETQ. The CDR3 is made up of 14 amino acids. The germline V and J ends were trimmed by 1 base and 10 bases, with 12 bases remaining between them. The CDR3 DNA sequence: TGCGCCAGCAGCTTGAACAGTCCTTTCTCACCCCTCCACTTT. Amino acid sequence: CASSLNSPFSPLHF. Drawing the rest from reference TRBV5-1 and TRBJ1-6, the complete variable domain is KAGVTQTPRYLIKTRGQQVTLSCSPISGHRSVSWYQQTPGQGLQFLFEYFSETQRNKGNFPGRFSGRQFSNSRSEMNVSTLELGDSALYLCASSLNSPFSPLHFGNGTRLTVT.

This clone was picked up a small number of times. This chain connects TRBV7-7 to TRBJ2-7; no definite D call. Germline CDR1 reads SSHAT; CDR2 reads FNYEAQ (reference sequence). The CDR3 contains 18 residues. With 1 base removed from V and 0 bases from J, the gap between germline ends came to 19 bases. This CDR3 is CASSLVGVVRQCSYEQYF. The CDR3 nucleotides read TGTGCCAGCAGCTTAGTTGGTGTAGTAAGGCAGTGCTCCTACGAGCAGTACTTC.

This clone is a singleton in its sample. The CDR3 loop reads CASSKGTGLQETQYF. CDR3 DNA: TGTGCCAGCAGCAAAGGGACGGGCCTCCAAGAGACCCAGTACTTC. The J gene is TRBJ2-5, the V gene TRBV21-1. TRBV21-1 is noted as a pseudogene. This CDR3 region has 15 residues.

This clone was observed a handful of times. The rearrangement joins TRBV4-1 to TRBJ1-1; 9 bases agree with TRBD1. Germline assignment: CDR1 MGHRA and CDR2 YSYEKL. The CDR3 consists of 15 residues. Unmatched junction bases numbered 3, after V lost 0 bases and J lost 4 bases. The CDR3 DNA sequence: TGCGCCAGCAGCCAAGAGCTGACAGGGGGCACTGAAGCTTTCTTT. Amino acids: CASSQELTGGTEAFF.

The rearrangement joins TRBV6-6 to TRBJ2-3; 8 bases line up with TRBD2. This CDR3 region has 15 residues. Unmatched junction bases numbered 3, after V lost 2 bases and J lost 2 bases. Germline V gene data show CDR1 as MNHNY and CDR2 as SVGAGI (reference sequence). The DNA of the CDR3 is TGTGCCAGCAGTTACCGGCGGGGGGCCACAGATACGCAGTATTTT. Its protein product is CASSYRRGATDTQYF.

This chain connects TRBV9 to TRBJ2-1, with no clear D. The V gene's germline CDR1 is SGDLS and CDR2 YYNGEE. The CDR3 is 14 amino acids. The V gene lost 0 bases and the J gene lost 12 bases, with 16 bases spanning the gap. CDR3 amino acids: CASSVGPPPDGQFF. The CDR3 DNA reads TGTGCCAGCAGCGTAGGTCCCCCCCCGGATGGGCAGTTCTTC.